Only a few counts were recorded for the clone carrying this T cell receptor beta chain. The data were taken from a study of identical twins. Per germline, CDR1 LGHNA and CDR2 YNFKEQ. The CDR3 loop spans 14 amino acids. With 0 bases removed from V and 9 bases from J, the gap between germline ends came to 12 bases. Using its own MiXCR run on the 5' RACE reads, TCRdb lists one record per CDR3 protein. The data contain 500,000 to 550,000 distinct CDR3 sequences, approximately 20% of them singletons. The data also belong to a second study, concerning yellow fever vaccine responses in identical twins.

The sample was CD4+ T cells sorted from blood. The source of this sequence is a woman aged 18-29 years in good health. J is TRBJ2-1 and V is TRBV4-2, with D unclear. The CDR3 here is CASSQDLYAGEQFF. In nucleotides, the CDR3 is TGTGCCAGCAGCCAAGATCTTTATGCTGGTGAGCAGTTCTTC.